This is a list of T cell receptor beta chains from one sample in a study of T cells in localized non-small cell lung cancer. The assay was immunoSEQ multiplex PCR, and TCRdb's table has in-frame clones only and misses some. The profile shows 23,000 or so clones, 88% of them singletons. Sample: peripheral blood mononuclear cells, taken before any cancer treatment. The origin of the receptors is a woman between 40 and 69 years old with stage III lung adenocarcinoma. The CDR3 runs from the conserved cysteine through the conserved F or W. The D gene is left open where the match is weak. Clone sizes are given selectively: once, few, many, or a class where the clone is expanded.

v_gene: TRBV19
abundance: -
len: 14
j_gene: TRBJ1-6
d_gene: -
CDR3aa: CASSQGSANSPLHF
CDR3nt: TGTGCCAGTAGTCAGGGATCTGCGAATTCACCCCTCCACTTT

v_gene: TRBV6-6
abundance: -
len: 15
j_gene: TRBJ2-5
d_gene: -
CDR3aa: CASSYSYVALETQYF
CDR3nt: TGTGCCAGCAGTTACTCGTACGTTGCATTGGAGACCCAGTACTTC

v_gene: TRBV6-5
abundance: -
len: 13
j_gene: TRBJ1-2
d_gene: -
CDR3aa: CASSRGANYGYTF
CDR3nt: TGTGCCAGCAGCCGGGGGGCTAACTATGGCTACACCTTC

v_gene: TRBV18
abundance: -
len: 19
j_gene: TRBJ1-3
d_gene: TRBD1
CDR3aa: CASSRPQGSQTHSGNTIYF
CDR3nt: TGTGCCAGCTCACGCCCACAGGGGAGCCAAACCCACTCTGGAAACACCATATATTTT

v_gene: TRBV25-1
abundance: -
len: 16
j_gene: TRBJ2-7
d_gene: TRBD1
CDR3aa: CASSPQIGTAVYEQYF
CDR3nt: TGTGCCAGCAGCCCCCAAATTGGGACAGCGGTTTACGAGCAGTACTTC

v_gene: TRBV7-9
abundance: -
len: 14
j_gene: TRBJ2-2
d_gene: -
CDR3aa: CASSLAGDTGELFF
CDR3nt: TGTGCCAGCAGCTTAGCTGGGGACACCGGGGAGCTGTTTTTT

v_gene: TRBV27
abundance: -
len: 18
j_gene: TRBJ2-7
d_gene: -
CDR3aa: CASRLRPTRGGSTYEQYF
CDR3nt: TGTGCCAGCAGACTTAGGCCCACTAGGGGGGGATCTACCTACGAGCAGTACTTC

v_gene: TRBV6-5
abundance: -
len: 14
j_gene: TRBJ2-3
d_gene: TRBD2
CDR3aa: CASRRGGPGDTQYF
CDR3nt: TGTGCCAGCAGGCGGGGGGGGCCCGGAGATACGCAGTATTTT

v_gene: TRBV6-5
abundance: -
len: 14
j_gene: TRBJ2-1
d_gene: -
CDR3aa: CASSSGLDYNEQFF
CDR3nt: TGTGCCAGCAGTTCGGGACTGGACTACAATGAGCAGTTCTTC

v_gene: TRBV7-9
abundance: -
len: 14
j_gene: TRBJ1-4
d_gene: -
CDR3aa: CASSLGRTNEKLFF
CDR3nt: TGTGCCAGCAGCTTAGGGAGAACTAATGAAAAACTGTTTTTT

v_gene: TRBV28
abundance: -
len: 15
j_gene: TRBJ2-7
d_gene: TRBD2
CDR3aa: CASSLIRLAPSEQYF
CDR3nt: TGTGCCAGCAGTTTAATTAGACTAGCGCCCAGCGAGCAGTACTTC

v_gene: TRBV30
abundance: -
len: 14
j_gene: TRBJ1-5
d_gene: -
CDR3aa: CAWRGRGFGQPQHF
CDR3nt: TGTGCCTGGAGGGGAAGGGGGTTTGGTCAGCCCCAGCATTTT

v_gene: TRBV6-1
abundance: -
len: 13
j_gene: TRBJ1-2
d_gene: TRBD1
CDR3aa: CASRKQGVGGYTF
CDR3nt: TGTGCCAGCAGGAAACAGGGGGTCGGTGGCTACACCTTC

v_gene: TRBV4-1
abundance: -
len: 17
j_gene: TRBJ2-7
d_gene: -
CDR3aa: CASSHILPRDISREQYF
CDR3nt: TGCGCCAGCAGCCACATCCTTCCCCGGGACATCTCCCGAGAGCAGTACTTC

v_gene: TRBV6-1
abundance: few
len: 13
j_gene: TRBJ2-7
d_gene: -
CDR3aa: CATGGALGHEQYF
CDR3nt: TGTGCCACCGGCGGGGCCTTGGGACACGAGCAGTACTTC

v_gene: TRBV18
abundance: -
len: 15
j_gene: TRBJ1-5
d_gene: TRBD1
CDR3aa: CASSPSQGAGQPQHF
CDR3nt: TGTGCCAGCTCACCTAGTCAGGGGGCGGGTCAGCCCCAGCATTTT

v_gene: TRBV6-5
abundance: -
len: 15
j_gene: TRBJ1-5
d_gene: -
CDR3aa: CASSYSRQGNQPQHF
CDR3nt: TGTGCCAGCAGTTACTCGAGGCAGGGCAATCAGCCCCAGCATTTT

v_gene: TRBV7-2
abundance: -
len: 15
j_gene: TRBJ1-5
d_gene: -
CDR3aa: CASSLGSAGDQPQHF
CDR3nt: TGTGCCAGCAGCTTAGGTTCGGCAGGCGATCAGCCCCAGCATTTT

v_gene: TRBV6-1
abundance: -
len: 12
j_gene: TRBJ1-6
d_gene: -
CDR3aa: CASSEAQPPLHF
CDR3nt: TGTGCCAGCAGTGAAGCGCAGCCCCCCCTCCACTTT

v_gene: TRBV27
abundance: -
len: 16
j_gene: TRBJ2-1
d_gene: TRBD2
CDR3aa: CASSSLGSGGVDEQFF
CDR3nt: TGTGCCAGCAGTTCCCTGGGGAGCGGGGGGGTCGATGAGCAGTTCTTC

v_gene: TRBV4-1
abundance: -
len: 13
j_gene: TRBJ1-5
d_gene: -
CDR3aa: CASSQEGWQPQHF
CDR3nt: TGCGCCAGCAGCCAAGAAGGGTGGCAGCCCCAGCATTTT

v_gene: TRBV6-5
abundance: -
len: 12
j_gene: TRBJ2-1
d_gene: -
CDR3aa: CASRRTYNEQFF
CDR3nt: TGTGCCAGCAGACGAACCTACAATGAGCAGTTCTTC

v_gene: TRBV4-1
abundance: -
len: 16
j_gene: TRBJ1-1
d_gene: -
CDR3aa: CASSFNPRQPGDEAFF
CDR3nt: TGCGCCAGCAGCTTCAACCCCCGGCAGCCCGGAGATGAAGCTTTCTTT

v_gene: TRBV11-1
abundance: -
len: 14
j_gene: TRBJ2-1
d_gene: -
CDR3aa: CASSLGVEYNEQFF
CDR3nt: TGTGCCAGCAGCTTAGGGGTCGAATACAATGAGCAGTTCTTC

v_gene: TRBV4-1
abundance: once
len: 17
j_gene: TRBJ1-5
d_gene: -
CDR3aa: CASSHPTGRGLNQPQHF
CDR3nt: TGCGCCAGCAGCCACCCCACCGGACGGGGATTAAATCAGCCCCAGCATTTT

v_gene: TRBV9
abundance: -
len: 14
j_gene: TRBJ2-5
d_gene: -
CDR3aa: CASSVTTGVETQYF
CDR3nt: TGTGCCAGCAGCGTCACGACGGGGGTGGAGACCCAGTACTTC

v_gene: TRBV5-1
abundance: -
len: 14
j_gene: TRBJ2-5
d_gene: TRBD1
CDR3aa: CASSGAGGGETQYF
CDR3nt: TGCGCCAGCAGTGGGGCAGGGGGCGGGGAGACCCAGTACTTC

v_gene: TRBV5-1
abundance: -
len: 14
j_gene: TRBJ2-5
d_gene: -
CDR3aa: CASSLGQQEETQYF
CDR3nt: TGCGCCAGCAGCTTGGGACAGCAGGAAGAGACCCAGTACTTC

v_gene: TRBV11-3
abundance: -
len: 16
j_gene: TRBJ2-1
d_gene: TRBD2
CDR3aa: CASSIEGLAGYNEQFF
CDR3nt: TGTGCCAGCAGCATCGAAGGACTAGCGGGCTACAATGAGCAGTTCTTC

v_gene: TRBV6-5
abundance: few
len: 13
j_gene: TRBJ1-2
d_gene: TRBD1
CDR3aa: CASSSWTGGGYTF
CDR3nt: TGTGCCAGCAGTTCGTGGACAGGGGGTGGCTACACCTTC

v_gene: TRBV11-2
abundance: -
len: 16
j_gene: TRBJ2-1
d_gene: -
CDR3aa: CASSLAGADPYNEQFF
CDR3nt: TGTGCCAGCAGCTTAGCCGGGGCCGACCCCTACAATGAGCAGTTCTTC

v_gene: TRBV7-9
abundance: -
len: 14
j_gene: TRBJ1-3
d_gene: -
CDR3aa: CASSSMGAGNTIYF
CDR3nt: TGTGCCAGCAGCTCCATGGGAGCAGGAAACACCATATATTTT

v_gene: TRBV4-1
abundance: -
len: 16
j_gene: TRBJ1-1
d_gene: TRBD1
CDR3aa: CASSRGRGQVNTEAFF
CDR3nt: TGCGCCAGCAGCCGCGGGAGGGGACAGGTGAACACTGAAGCTTTCTTT

v_gene: TRBV4-2
abundance: -
len: 15
j_gene: TRBJ2-5
d_gene: -
CDR3aa: CASSQGLGIRETQYF
CDR3nt: TGTGCCAGCAGCCAAGGTTTAGGAATAAGGGAGACCCAGTACTTC

v_gene: TRBV27
abundance: -
len: 15
j_gene: TRBJ2-7
d_gene: -
CDR3aa: CASSLGAGSAYEQYF
CDR3nt: TGTGCCAGCAGTTTAGGGGCAGGGTCGGCCTACGAGCAGTACTTC

v_gene: TRBV6-4
abundance: -
len: 13
j_gene: TRBJ2-1
d_gene: -
CDR3aa: CASSEGRDNEQFF
CDR3nt: TGTGCCAGCAGTGAGGGCAGAGACAATGAGCAGTTCTTC

v_gene: TRBV27
abundance: once
len: 14
j_gene: TRBJ2-5
d_gene: TRBD2
CDR3aa: CASSLAGDRKTQYF
CDR3nt: TGTGCCAGCAGTCTAGCGGGGGACCGAAAGACCCAGTACTTC

v_gene: TRBV5-4
abundance: -
len: 13
j_gene: TRBJ2-1
d_gene: TRBD2
CDR3aa: CASSLGTTNEQFF
CDR3nt: TGTGCCAGCAGCCTTGGGACTACGAATGAGCAGTTCTTC

v_gene: TRBV7-6
abundance: -
len: 13
j_gene: TRBJ1-2
d_gene: -
CDR3aa: CASSLAGGYGYTF
CDR3nt: TGTGCCAGCAGCTTAGCGGGGGGCTATGGCTACACCTTC

v_gene: TRBV6-5
abundance: -
len: 15
j_gene: TRBJ1-2
d_gene: -
CDR3aa: CASSYSGGMRYGYTF
CDR3nt: TGTGCCAGCAGTTACTCCGGGGGGATGAGGTATGGCTACACCTTC

v_gene: TRBV5-6
abundance: -
len: 15
j_gene: TRBJ1-4
d_gene: TRBD1
CDR3aa: CASSLGKGAPEKLFF
CDR3nt: TGTGCCAGCAGCTTGGGAAAGGGGGCGCCTGAAAAACTGTTTTTT

v_gene: TRBV9
abundance: -
len: 12
j_gene: TRBJ2-7
d_gene: TRBD1
CDR3aa: CASSKGTGGPYF
CDR3nt: TGTGCCAGCAGCAAAGGGACAGGCGGGCCGTACTTC

v_gene: TRBV6-6
abundance: -
len: 15
j_gene: TRBJ2-1
d_gene: TRBD2
CDR3aa: CASSYSGGTYNEQFF
CDR3nt: TGTGCCAGCAGTTACTCGGGAGGGACCTACAATGAGCAGTTCTTC

v_gene: TRBV19
abundance: -
len: 15
j_gene: TRBJ1-2
d_gene: -
CDR3aa: CASSTGGSGSYGYTF
CDR3nt: TGTGCCAGTAGTACGGGGGGTTCTGGCTCATATGGCTACACCTTC

v_gene: TRBV9
abundance: -
len: 14
j_gene: TRBJ2-7
d_gene: -
CDR3aa: CASSVHGSSYEQYF
CDR3nt: TGTGCCAGCAGCGTCCACGGGAGCTCCTACGAGCAGTACTTC

v_gene: TRBV7-2
abundance: -
len: 14
j_gene: TRBJ2-1
d_gene: TRBD1
CDR3aa: CASSRDRGQGEQFF
CDR3nt: TGTGCCAGCAGCCGAGACAGGGGGCAAGGTGAGCAGTTCTTC

v_gene: TRBV9
abundance: -
len: 11
j_gene: TRBJ2-1
d_gene: -
CDR3aa: CASSVGVEQFF
CDR3nt: TGTGCCAGCAGCGTTGGGGTCGAGCAGTTCTTC

v_gene: TRBV6-5
abundance: -
len: 14
j_gene: TRBJ1-2
d_gene: TRBD1
CDR3aa: CASSYTTGSYGYTF
CDR3nt: TGTGCCAGCAGTTACACGACAGGGAGCTATGGCTACACCTTC

v_gene: TRBV15
abundance: once
len: 16
j_gene: TRBJ2-3
d_gene: -
CDR3aa: CATSRGSGIGTDTQYF
CDR3nt: TGTGCCACCAGCAGAGGGTCAGGGATCGGCACAGATACGCAGTATTTT

v_gene: TRBV18
abundance: -
len: 14
j_gene: TRBJ2-7
d_gene: TRBD1
CDR3aa: CASSPGQGTYEQYF
CDR3nt: TGTGCCAGCTCACCCGGACAGGGCACCTACGAGCAGTACTTC

v_gene: TRBV4-2
abundance: -
len: 16
j_gene: TRBJ2-3
d_gene: -
CDR3aa: CASSQDRASRTDTQYF
CDR3nt: TGTGCCAGCAGCCAAGATAGGGCTAGTCGCACAGATACGCAGTATTTT

v_gene: TRBV5-4
abundance: -
len: 13
j_gene: TRBJ1-2
d_gene: -
CDR3aa: CASSRDGGYGYTF
CDR3nt: TGTGCCAGCAGCCGGGACGGAGGCTATGGCTACACCTTC

v_gene: TRBV6-1
abundance: -
len: 15
j_gene: TRBJ2-7
d_gene: TRBD1
CDR3aa: CASLRQGGGGYEQYF
CDR3nt: TGTGCCAGTCTCCGACAGGGGGGTGGGGGCTACGAGCAGTACTTC

v_gene: TRBV7-6
abundance: -
len: 14
j_gene: TRBJ2-3
d_gene: -
CDR3aa: CASSSSIGTDTQYF
CDR3nt: TGTGCCAGCAGCTCGAGCATTGGCACAGATACGCAGTATTTT

v_gene: TRBV5-5
abundance: -
len: 16
j_gene: TRBJ2-7
d_gene: TRBD1
CDR3aa: CASSLIGQALSYEQYF
CDR3nt: TGTGCCAGCAGCTTGATCGGACAGGCACTCTCCTACGAGCAGTACTTC